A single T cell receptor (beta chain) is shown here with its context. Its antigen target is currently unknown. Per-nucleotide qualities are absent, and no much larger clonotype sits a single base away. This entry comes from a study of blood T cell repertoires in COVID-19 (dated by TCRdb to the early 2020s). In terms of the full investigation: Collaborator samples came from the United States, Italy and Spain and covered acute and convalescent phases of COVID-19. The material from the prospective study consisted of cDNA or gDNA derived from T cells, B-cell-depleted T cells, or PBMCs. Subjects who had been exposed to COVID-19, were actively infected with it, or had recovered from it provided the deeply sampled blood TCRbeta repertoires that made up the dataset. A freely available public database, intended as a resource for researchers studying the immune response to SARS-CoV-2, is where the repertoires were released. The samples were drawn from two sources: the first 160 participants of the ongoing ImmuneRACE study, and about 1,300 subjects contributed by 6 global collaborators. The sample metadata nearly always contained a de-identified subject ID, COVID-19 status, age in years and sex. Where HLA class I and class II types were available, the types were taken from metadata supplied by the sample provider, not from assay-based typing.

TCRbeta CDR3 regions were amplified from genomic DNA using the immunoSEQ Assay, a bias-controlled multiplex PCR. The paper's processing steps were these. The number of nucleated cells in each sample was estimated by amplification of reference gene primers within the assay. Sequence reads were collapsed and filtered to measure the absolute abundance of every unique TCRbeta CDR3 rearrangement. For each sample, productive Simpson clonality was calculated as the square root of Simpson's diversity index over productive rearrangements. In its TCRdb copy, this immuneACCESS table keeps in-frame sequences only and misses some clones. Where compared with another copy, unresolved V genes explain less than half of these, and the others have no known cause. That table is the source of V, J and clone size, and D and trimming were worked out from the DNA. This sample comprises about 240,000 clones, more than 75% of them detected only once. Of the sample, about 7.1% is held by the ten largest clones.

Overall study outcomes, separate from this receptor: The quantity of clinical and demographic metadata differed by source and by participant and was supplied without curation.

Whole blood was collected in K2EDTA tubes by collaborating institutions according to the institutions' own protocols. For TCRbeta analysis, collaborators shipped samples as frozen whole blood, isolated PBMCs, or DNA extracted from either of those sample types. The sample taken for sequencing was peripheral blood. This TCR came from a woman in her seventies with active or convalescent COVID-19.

The nucleotide sequence reads TGTGCCAGCAGCCTTACCGGGACAGGGAACACTGAAGCTTTCTTT. This translates into CASSLTGTGNTEAFF. This receptor chain uses TRBV7-9 and TRBJ1-1, and TRBD1 aligns with 8 junction nucleotides. The germline V gene (reference sequence) gives CDR1 as SEHNR and CDR2 as FQNEAQ. Its CDR3 holds 15 amino acids, cysteine through phenylalanine. Only the CDR3 DNA stays, 45 bases, in frame from base 1. V has 5 bases trimmed and J has 1 base trimmed; junction bases matching no gene number 6.